This entry is about one T cell receptor (beta chain). The sample originates from a study of OX40 agonist ivuxolimab in advanced cancers. Study-wide background: The patients received ivuxolimab by intravenous route every 2 weeks at 0.01 to 10 mg/kg.

Between the trimmed V and J ends, which lost 4 bases and 5 bases, there was a span of 10 bases. The CDR3 consists of 14 residues. CDR1 is SGHNT and CDR2 is YYREEE in the germline V gene (reference sequence). TCRdb keeps only in-frame clones here, not all; method: immunoSEQ multiplex PCR. The table lists about 50,000 clones, about 85% of them singletons. The chain combines TRBV5-4 with TRBJ1-6; weak D call: TRBD1 (6 bases). This specimen was CD4+ or CD8+ T cells sorted from blood, taken in a trial of the OX40 agonist ivuxolimab. The origin of this receptor is an adult with an advanced solid tumor such as melanoma, head and neck, liver or kidney cancer. CDR3 coding DNA: TGTGCCAGCAGCCTGGACAGAAATAATTCACCCCTCCACTTT. Amino acid sequence: CASSLDRNNSPLHF.